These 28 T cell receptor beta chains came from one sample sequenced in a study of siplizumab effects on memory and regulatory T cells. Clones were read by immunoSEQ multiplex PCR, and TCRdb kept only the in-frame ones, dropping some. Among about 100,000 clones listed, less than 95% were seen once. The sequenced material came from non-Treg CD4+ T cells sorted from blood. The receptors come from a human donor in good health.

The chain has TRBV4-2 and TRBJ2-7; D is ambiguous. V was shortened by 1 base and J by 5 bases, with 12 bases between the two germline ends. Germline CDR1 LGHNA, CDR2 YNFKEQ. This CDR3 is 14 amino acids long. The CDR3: CASSQGSDLNEQYF. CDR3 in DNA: TGTGCCAGCAGCCAAGGATCGGACCTGAACGAGCAGTACTTC.

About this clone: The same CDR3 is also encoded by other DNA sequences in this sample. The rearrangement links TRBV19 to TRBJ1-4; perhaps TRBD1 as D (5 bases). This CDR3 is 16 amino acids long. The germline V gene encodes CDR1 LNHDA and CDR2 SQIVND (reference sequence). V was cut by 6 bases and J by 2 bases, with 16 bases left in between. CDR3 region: CASSRLDGATNEKLFF. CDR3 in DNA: TGTGCCAGTAGCCGCCTTGACGGGGCGACTAATGAAAAACTGTTTTTT.

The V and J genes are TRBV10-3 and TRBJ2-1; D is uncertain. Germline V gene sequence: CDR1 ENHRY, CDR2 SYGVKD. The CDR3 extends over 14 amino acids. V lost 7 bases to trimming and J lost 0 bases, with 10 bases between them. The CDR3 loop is CAIISDSSYNEQFF. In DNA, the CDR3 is TGTGCCATCATCAGCGATAGCTCCTACAATGAGCAGTTCTTC.

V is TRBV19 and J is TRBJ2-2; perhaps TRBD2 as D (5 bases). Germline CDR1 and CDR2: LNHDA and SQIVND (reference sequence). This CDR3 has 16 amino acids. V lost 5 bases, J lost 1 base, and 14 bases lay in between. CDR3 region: CASSPRRQMNTGELFF. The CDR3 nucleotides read TGTGCCAGTAGTCCCAGGAGGCAAATGAACACCGGGGAGCTGTTTTTT.

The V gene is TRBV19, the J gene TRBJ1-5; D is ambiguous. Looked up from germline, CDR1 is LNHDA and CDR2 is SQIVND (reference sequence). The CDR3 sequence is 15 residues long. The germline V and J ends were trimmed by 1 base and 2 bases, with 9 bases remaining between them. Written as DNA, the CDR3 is TGTGCCAGTAGTATAGTAGGGTTAGGCAATCAGCCCCAGCATTTT. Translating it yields CASSIVGLGNQPQHF. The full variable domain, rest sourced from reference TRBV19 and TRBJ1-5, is DGGITQSPKYLFRKEGQNVTLSCEQNLNHDAMYWYRQDPGQGLRLIYYSQIVNDFQKGDIAEGYSVSREKKESFPLTVTSAQKNPTAFYLCASSIVGLGNQPQHFGDGTRLSIL.

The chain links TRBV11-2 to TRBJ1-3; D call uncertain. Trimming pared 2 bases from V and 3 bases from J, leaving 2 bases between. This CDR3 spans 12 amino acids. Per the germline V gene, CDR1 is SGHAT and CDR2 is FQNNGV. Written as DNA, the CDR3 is TGTGCCAGCAGCTTAAATGGAAACACCATATATTTT. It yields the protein CASSLNGNTIYF. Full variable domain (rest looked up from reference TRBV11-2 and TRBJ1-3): EAGVAQSPRYKIIEKRQSVAFWCNPISGHATLYWYQQILGQGPKLLIQFQNNGVVDDSQLPKDRFSAERLKGVDSTLKIQPAKLEDSAVYLCASSLNGNTIYFGEGSWLTVV.

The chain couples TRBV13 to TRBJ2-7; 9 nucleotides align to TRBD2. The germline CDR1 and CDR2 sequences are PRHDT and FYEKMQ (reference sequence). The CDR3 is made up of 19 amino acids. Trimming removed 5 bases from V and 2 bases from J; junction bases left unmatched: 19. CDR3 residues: CASSRLLSKTSGIAYEQYF. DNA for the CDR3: TGTGCCAGCAGCCGTCTTCTGTCCAAGACTAGCGGAATTGCCTACGAGCAGTACTTC. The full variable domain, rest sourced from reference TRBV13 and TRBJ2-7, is AAGVIQSPRHLIKEKRETATLKCYPIPRHDTVYWYQQGPGQDPQFLISFYEKMQSDKGSIPDRFSAQQFSDYHSELNMSSLELGDSALYFCASSRLLSKTSGIAYEQYFGPGTRLTVT.

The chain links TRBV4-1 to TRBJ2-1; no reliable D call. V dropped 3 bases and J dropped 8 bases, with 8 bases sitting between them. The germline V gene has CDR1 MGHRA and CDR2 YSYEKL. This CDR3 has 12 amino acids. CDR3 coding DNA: TGCGCCAGCAGCCATGTATTCGATGAGCAGTTCTTC. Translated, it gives CASSHVFDEQFF.

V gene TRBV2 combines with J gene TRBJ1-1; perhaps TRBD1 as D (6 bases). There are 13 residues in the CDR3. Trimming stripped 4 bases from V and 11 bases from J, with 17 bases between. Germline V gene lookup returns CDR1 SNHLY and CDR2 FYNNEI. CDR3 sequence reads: CASSVKDSMMAFF. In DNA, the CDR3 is TGTGCCAGCAGTGTGAAGGACAGCATGATGGCTTTCTTT.

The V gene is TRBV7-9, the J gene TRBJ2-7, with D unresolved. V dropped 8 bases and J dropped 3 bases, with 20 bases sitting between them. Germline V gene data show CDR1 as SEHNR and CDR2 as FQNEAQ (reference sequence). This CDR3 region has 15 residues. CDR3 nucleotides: TGTGCCAGCGGATTTTATATGGGATTTAACTACGAGCAGTACTTC. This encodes CASGFYMGFNYEQYF.

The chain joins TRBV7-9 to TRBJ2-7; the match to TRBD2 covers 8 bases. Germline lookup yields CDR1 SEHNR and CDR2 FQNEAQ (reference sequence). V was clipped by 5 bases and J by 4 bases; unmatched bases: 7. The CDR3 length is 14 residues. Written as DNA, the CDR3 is TGTGCCAGCAGCCCAAAAAGCGGGAGTTACGAGCAGTACTTC. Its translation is CASSPKSGSYEQYF.

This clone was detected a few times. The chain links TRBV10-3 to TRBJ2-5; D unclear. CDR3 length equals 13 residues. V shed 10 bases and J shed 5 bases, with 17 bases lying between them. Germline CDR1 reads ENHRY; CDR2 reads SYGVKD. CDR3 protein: CATVASLSETQYF. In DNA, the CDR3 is TGTGCCACTGTGGCCAGTCTTTCGGAGACCCAGTACTTC.

The CDR3 sequence: CASSLARISGNTIYF. CDR3 sequence (DNA): TGTGCCAGCAGCTTGGCGAGGATCTCTGGAAACACCATATATTTT. V gene TRBV5-8 combines with J gene TRBJ1-3; the D is unclear. The CDR3 sequence is 15 residues long. With 0 bases removed from V and 0 bases from J, the gap between germline ends came to 7 bases. From germline, CDR1 is SGHTS and CDR2 YDEGEE.

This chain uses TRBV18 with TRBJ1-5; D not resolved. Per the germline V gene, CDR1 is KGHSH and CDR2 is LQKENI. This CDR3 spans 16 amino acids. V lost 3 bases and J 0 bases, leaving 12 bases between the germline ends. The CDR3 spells CASSPEARNSNQPQHF. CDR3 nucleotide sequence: TGTGCCAGCTCACCGGAGGCTCGTAATAGCAATCAGCCCCAGCATTTT.

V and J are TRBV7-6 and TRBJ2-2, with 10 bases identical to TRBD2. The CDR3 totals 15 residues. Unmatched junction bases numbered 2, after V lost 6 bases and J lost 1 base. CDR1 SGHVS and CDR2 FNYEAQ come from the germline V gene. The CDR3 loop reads CASSWTSGNTGELFF. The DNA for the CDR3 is TGTGCCAGCAGTTGGACTAGCGGGAACACCGGGGAGCTGTTTTTT.

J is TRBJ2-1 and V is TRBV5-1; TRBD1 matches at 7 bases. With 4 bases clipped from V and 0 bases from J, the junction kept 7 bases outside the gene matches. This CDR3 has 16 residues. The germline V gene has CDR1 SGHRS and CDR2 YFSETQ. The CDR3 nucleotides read TGCGCCAGCAGCAAGGACAGGATGAGCTCCTACAATGAGCAGTTCTTC. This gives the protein CASSKDRMSSYNEQFF.

The CDR3, as DNA: TGTGCCAGTACCATTCGCAGGGGTAGCAATCAGCCCCAGCATTTT. This codes for CASTIRRGSNQPQHF. V and J are TRBV19 and TRBJ1-5, with D perhaps TRBD1 (6 bases). The V and J ends lost 7 bases and 0 bases respectively, with 13 bases between them. Germline CDR1 is LNHDA and CDR2 is SQIVND (reference sequence). CDR3 length: 15 residues.

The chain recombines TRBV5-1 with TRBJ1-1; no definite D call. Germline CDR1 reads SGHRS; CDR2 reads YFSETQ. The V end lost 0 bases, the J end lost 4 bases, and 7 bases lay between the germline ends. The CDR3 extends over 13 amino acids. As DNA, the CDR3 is TGCGCCAGCAGCTTGGGGGAGGGCACTGAAGCTTTCTTT. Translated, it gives CASSLGEGTEAFF.

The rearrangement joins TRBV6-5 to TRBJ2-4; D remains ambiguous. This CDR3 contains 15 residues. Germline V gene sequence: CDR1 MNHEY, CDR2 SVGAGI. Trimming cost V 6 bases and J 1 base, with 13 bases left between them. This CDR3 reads CASSSFSKAKNIQYF. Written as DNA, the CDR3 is TGTGCCAGCAGCTCCTTCAGTAAGGCCAAAAACATTCAGTACTTC.

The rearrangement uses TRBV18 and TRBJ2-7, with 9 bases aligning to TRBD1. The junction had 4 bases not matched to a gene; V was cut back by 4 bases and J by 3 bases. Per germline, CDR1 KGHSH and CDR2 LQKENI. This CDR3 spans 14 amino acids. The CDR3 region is CASSLRDRVYEQYF. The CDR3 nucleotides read TGTGCCAGCTCACTCCGGGACAGGGTCTACGAGCAGTACTTC.

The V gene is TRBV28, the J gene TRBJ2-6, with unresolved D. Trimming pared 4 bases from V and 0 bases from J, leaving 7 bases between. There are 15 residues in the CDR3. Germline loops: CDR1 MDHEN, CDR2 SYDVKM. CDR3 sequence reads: CASSWVGSGANVLTF. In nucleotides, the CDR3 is TGTGCCAGCAGTTGGGTGGGCTCTGGGGCCAACGTCCTGACTTTC.

CDR3 amino acids: CASSSRTGSNQPQHF. The CDR3 region has the DNA TGTGCCAGCAGCTCCCGGACTGGGAGCAATCAGCCCCAGCATTTT. V and J are TRBV7-2 and TRBJ1-5; D remains ambiguous. The CDR3 contains 15 residues. Germline V gene data show CDR1 as SGHTA and CDR2 as FQGNSA. V dropped 4 bases and J dropped 1 base, with 11 bases sitting between them.

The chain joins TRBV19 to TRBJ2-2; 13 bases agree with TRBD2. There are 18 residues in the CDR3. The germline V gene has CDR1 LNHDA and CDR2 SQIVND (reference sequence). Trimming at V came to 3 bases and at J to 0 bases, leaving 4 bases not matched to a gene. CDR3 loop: CASSITSGRGPNTGELFF. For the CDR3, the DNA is TGTGCCAGTAGTATTACTAGCGGGAGGGGACCGAACACCGGGGAGCTGTTTTTT.

CDR3 residues: CASRRQGDNYGYTF. In nucleotides, the CDR3 is TGTGCCAGCAGAAGACAGGGGGATAACTATGGCTACACCTTC. This sequence joins TRBV27 and TRBJ1-2, with 9 nucleotides matching TRBD1. CDR1 and CDR2 (germline): MNHEY, SMNVEV (reference sequence). The CDR3 loop spans 14 amino acids. The V and J ends lost 6 bases and 1 base, in that order; junction bases with no gene match: 3.

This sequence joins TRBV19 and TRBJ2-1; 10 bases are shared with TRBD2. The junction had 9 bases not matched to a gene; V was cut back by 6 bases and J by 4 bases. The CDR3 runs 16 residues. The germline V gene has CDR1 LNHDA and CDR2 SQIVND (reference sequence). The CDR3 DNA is TGTGCCAGTAGCAACGGGACTAGCGTAATATACAATGAGCAGTTCTTC. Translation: CASSNGTSVIYNEQFF.

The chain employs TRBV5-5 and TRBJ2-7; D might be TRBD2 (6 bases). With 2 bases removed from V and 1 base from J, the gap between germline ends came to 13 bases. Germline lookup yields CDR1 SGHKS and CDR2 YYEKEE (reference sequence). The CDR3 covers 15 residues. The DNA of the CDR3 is TGTGCCAGCAGCTTTCGGCTAGCGCCGTCCTACGAGCAGTACTTC. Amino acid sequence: CASSFRLAPSYEQYF.

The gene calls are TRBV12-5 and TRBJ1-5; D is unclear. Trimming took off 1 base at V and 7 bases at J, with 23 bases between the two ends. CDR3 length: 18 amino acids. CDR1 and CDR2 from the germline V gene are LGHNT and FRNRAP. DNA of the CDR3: TGTGCTAGTGGTTTGGGATCGAAGGACGTACCGATCCCCCAGCCCCAGCATTTT. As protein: CASGLGSKDVPIPQPQHF.

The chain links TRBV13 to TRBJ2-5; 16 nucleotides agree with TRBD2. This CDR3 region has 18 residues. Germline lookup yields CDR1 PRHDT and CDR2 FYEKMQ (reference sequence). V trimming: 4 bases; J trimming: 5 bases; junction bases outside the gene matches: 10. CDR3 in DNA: TGTGCCAGCAGCTCTGGGACTAGCGGGAGGGCCTTTGCCGAGACCCAGTACTTC. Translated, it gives CASSSGTSGRAFAETQYF. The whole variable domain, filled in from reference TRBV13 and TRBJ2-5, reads AAGVIQSPRHLIKEKRETATLKCYPIPRHDTVYWYQQGPGQDPQFLISFYEKMQSDKGSIPDRFSAQQFSDYHSELNMSSLELGDSALYFCASSSGTSGRAFAETQYFGPGTRLLVL.